This T cell receptor beta chain was sequenced for a study of CD8 T cells in Susac syndrome (dated by TCRdb to between 2019 and 2020). Regarding the complete study: Of the Susac syndrome patients who were sequenced, about 6 had clinically active disease and 8 or 9 were in clinical remission. At blood withdrawal, Susac syndrome patients were therapy-naive, treated with corticosteroids (with IVIg additionally given to some), or treated with IVIg alone. The study used repertoire sequencing to test whether antigen drove CD8+ T cell activation and differentiation in Susac syndrome.

RNA was extracted using the RNeasy kit, and about 0.45 to 1 ug of the RNA was reverse transcribed with random hexamers. The immunoSEQ multiplex PCR assay, covering 54 Vbeta and 13 Jbeta segments, was used to amplify TCR beta CDR3 regions. To correct PCR amplification bias, a synthetic template baseline was used for both primer optimization and computational correction. In the authors' own workflow: Reads were annotated to V, D and J genes per IMGT and analyzed with immunoSEQ Analyzer, keeping only productive sequences. Clonality was computed as one minus Shannon entropy normalized by log2 of the number of productive unique sequences. Public and private clones were assessed among the 100 most prevalent clones of each patient and control. Clones were defined as Susac-specific if absent from the healthy and MS cohorts, from 900 to 1,300 published viral clones and from other ImmuneACCESS disease sequences. TCRdb reprocessing: public reads trimmed at Q25 with fastp, clones called with MiXCR, in-frame beta chains kept. CDR3 protein sequences are deduplicated, and each keeps its most common genes and DNA. TCRdb assigned the V and J calls; the authors' analysis was not used. The sample table holds about 190,000 distinct CDR3 sequences, of which roughly 91% were seen once. The ten largest clones add up to approximately 0.09% of the sample.

Peripheral blood CD8+ and CD4+ T cells from healthy donors, Susac syndrome patients and multiple sclerosis patients were profiled by high-throughput TCR beta sequencing. Susac syndrome patients met recently defined diagnostic criteria for definite or probable disease. Bulk CD8+ and CD4+ T cells were purified by magnetic negative isolation, whereas CD8+ TEMRA cells were enriched by FACS. Blood was drawn into EDTA tubes, processed within 24 hours, and PBMCs were isolated by density gradient centrifugation. PBMCs intended for TCR sequencing were frozen in liquid nitrogen and were later thawed in a 37 degrees C water bath. A purity of at least 90% was achieved for sorted or isolated CD4+, CD8+ and CD8+ TEMRA cells. On the study overall, not on this receptor specifically: In the CD4+ T cell repertoire of Susac syndrome patients, clonal expansion was not detected. The study acknowledged that relatively few individuals were included in the TCR sequencing and HLA analysis.

This clonotype came up once. It has no known antigen specificity. No per-base quality is available; no much larger clone lies one base away. One read alone provides weak support. CDR1 is given as DFQATT and CDR2 as SNEGSKA, both from the germline V gene (reference sequence). Including cysteine and phenylalanine, the CDR3 has 12 amino acids. Kept here is only the CDR3 DNA, which spans 36 bases and is read in frame from base 1. V gives up 3 bases and J gives up 4 bases, and the segment between their germline ends measures 7 bases. Recombination linked TRBV20-1 to TRBJ2-1; no D gene is confidently identified. The sequenced material came from CD4+ T cells from PBMCs. The TCR sequence derives from a human donor with Susac syndrome. This receptor has the CDR3 CSASRQYNEQFF. The DNA sequence is TGCAGTGCTAGTAGGCAGTACAATGAGCAGTTCTTC.